This T cell receptor beta chain was recorded in a study of low-dose radiotherapy and immunotherapy resistance in tumors. For the study at large: A dose of 1 Gy per fraction every two weeks went to Cohort 2, totaling 13 Gy over 26 weeks.

TRAV- and TRBV-specific primers primed first-strand cDNA, covering alpha and beta chains. The authors ran about 21 PCR cycles to amplify TCRs with a constant-region primer and V-primer adapter. TCRdb independently ran MiXCR on the reads; one entry per CDR3 protein. The sample holds approximately 90,000 distinct CDR3 sequences, 9.4% seen once. Stated time point: before trial treatment. Nivolumab, ipilimumab, aspirin, low-dose cyclophosphamide and low-dose radiotherapy were all administered to the donors. Those who qualified had advanced solid tumors (lacking tumor-infiltrating lymphocytes). This clonotype was seen many times. There are 16 residues in the CDR3. The germline CDR1 and CDR2 sequences are DFQATT and SNEGSKA (reference sequence). Trimming stripped 0 bases from V and 2 bases from J, with 15 bases between.

The chain couples TRBV20-1 to TRBJ2-3, with D maybe TRBD2 (5 bases). The TCR sequence derives from a male donor with prostate cancer. Specimen: PBMCs, collected before treatment. CDR3: CSARDIERSSTDTQYF. The CDR3 DNA reads as TGCAGTGCTAGAGATATCGAGCGGAGTTCCACAGATACGCAGTATTTT.